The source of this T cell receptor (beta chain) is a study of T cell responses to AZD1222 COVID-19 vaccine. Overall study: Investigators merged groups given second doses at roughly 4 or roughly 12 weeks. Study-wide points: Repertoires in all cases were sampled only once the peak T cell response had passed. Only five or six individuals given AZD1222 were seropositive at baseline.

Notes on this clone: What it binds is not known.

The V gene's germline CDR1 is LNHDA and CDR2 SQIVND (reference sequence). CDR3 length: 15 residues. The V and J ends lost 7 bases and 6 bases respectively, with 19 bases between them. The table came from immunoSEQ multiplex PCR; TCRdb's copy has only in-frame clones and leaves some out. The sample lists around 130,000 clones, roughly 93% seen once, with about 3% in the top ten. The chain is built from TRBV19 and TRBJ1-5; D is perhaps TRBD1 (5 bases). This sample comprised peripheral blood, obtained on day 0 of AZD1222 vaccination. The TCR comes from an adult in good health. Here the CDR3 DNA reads TGTGCCAGTAAATTGAGGGGTACCCTCCGTCAGCCCCAGCATTTT. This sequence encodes CASKLRGTLRQPQHF.